A single sample is the source of the 17 T cell receptor beta chains below, sequenced in a study of lymphopenia after photon versus proton radiotherapy. Libraries were prepared by immunoSEQ multiplex PCR; TCRdb keeps only in-frame clonotypes and omits some of them. Of around 25,000 clones in the sample, approximately 80% were seen once. Material: peripheral blood, obtained from a patient treated with photon-based radiotherapy. The receptor source for this set is a middle-aged man with gastric cancer.

The V call is TRBV11-3, the J call TRBJ2-2, with 7 bases aligning to TRBD1. The CDR3 has 16 amino acids. The J segment lost 4 bases and the V segment lost 3 bases, leaving 8 bases of the junction unmatched. The germline gives CDR1 SGHNT, CDR2 YENEEA. The CDR3 bases are TGTGCCAGCAGCTTTATACAGGGGCCGGCCACCGGGGAGCTGTTTTTT. Translation: CASSFIQGPATGELFF.

This chain connects TRBV7-2 to TRBJ2-3; D could derive from TRBD1 or TRBD2 (5 bases each). V dropped 4 bases and J dropped 8 bases, with 19 bases sitting between them. This CDR3 contains 15 residues. Germline CDR1 and CDR2: SGHTA and FQGNSA. The CDR3 sequence: CASSSGPPPSGTQYF. In nucleotides, the CDR3 is TGTGCCAGCAGCTCGGGACCGCCTCCGAGCGGTACGCAGTATTTT.

The rearrangement uses TRBV28 and TRBJ1-2, with 7 bases lining up with TRBD1. The CDR3 loop spans 13 amino acids. Per the germline V gene, CDR1 is MDHEN and CDR2 is SYDVKM. V shed 5 bases, J shed 3 bases, and the junction held 3 bases outside the gene matches. The CDR3 DNA sequence: TGTGCCAGCAGTAGGGGGCTTCACTATGGCTACACCTTC. It yields the protein CASSRGLHYGYTF.

V usage is TRBV7-2 and J usage is TRBJ2-5; D unclear. In germline, CDR1 is SGHTA, CDR2 FQGNSA. The CDR3 contains 11 residues. Trimming removed 3 bases at V and 1 base at J, with 0 bases between. The DNA of the CDR3 is TGTGCCAGCAGCTTCCAAGAGACCCAGTACTTC. Translating it yields CASSFQETQYF. Full variable domain (outside the CDR3, taken from reference TRBV7-2 and TRBJ2-5): GAGVSQSPSNKVTEKGKDVELRCDPISGHTALYWYRQSLGQGLEFLIYFQGNSAPDKSGLPSDRFSAERTGGSVSTLTIQRTQQEDSAVYLCASSFQETQYFGPGTRLLVL.

The chain recombines TRBV5-4 with TRBJ1-1; D is unclear. The V and J ends lost 4 bases and 0 bases respectively, with 13 bases between them. Germline V gives CDR1 SGHNT, CDR2 YYREEE (reference sequence). This CDR3 is built from 15 residues. The CDR3 loop reads CASSPPGGMNTEAFF. CDR3 in DNA: TGTGCCAGCAGCCCACCGGGAGGGATGAACACTGAAGCTTTCTTT.

V is TRBV29-1 and J is TRBJ2-5; possibly TRBD1 for D (7 bases). V lost 6 bases and J 4 bases, leaving 15 bases between the germline ends. This CDR3 is 13 amino acids long. The germline CDR1 and CDR2 sequences are SQVTM and ANQGSEA. This CDR3 reads CSVNRGAGETQYF. The DNA of the CDR3 is TGCAGCGTGAACAGGGGAGCGGGAGAGACCCAGTACTTC.

The chain links TRBV9 to TRBJ1-2; D remains ambiguous. CDR1 and CDR2 (germline): SGDLS, YYNGEE. This CDR3 comprises 12 residues. The V and J ends lost 4 bases and 7 bases respectively, with 11 bases between them. The CDR3, as DNA: TGTGCCAGCAGCCCCCCCGACCGTGGCTACACCTTC. It codes for CASSPPDRGYTF.

Here the CDR3 DNA reads TGTGCCAGCAGCTTAGGACAGGGGGAACACGAGCAGTACTTC. It codes for CASSLGQGEHEQYF. The chain uses TRBV7-6 and TRBJ2-7, with 9 bases identical to TRBD1. The CDR3 is made up of 14 amino acids. CDR1 SGHVS and CDR2 FNYEAQ come from the germline V gene. The V gene end was trimmed by 1 base and the J gene end by 5 bases; junction bases not matched to a gene: 3.

This chain links TRBV7-2 with TRBJ2-7, with D possibly being TRBD2 (6 bases). Germline assignment: CDR1 SGHTA and CDR2 FQGNSA. The CDR3 length is 13 residues. V was trimmed by 8 bases and J by 3 bases, leaving 14 bases between them. CDR3 nucleotides: TGTGCCAGCGCTGGGAGGATGGGCTACGAGCAGTACTTC. Its translation is CASAGRMGYEQYF.

V usage is TRBV5-1 and J usage is TRBJ2-5, with D unclear. V was shortened by 2 bases and J by 5 bases, with 13 bases between the two germline ends. The CDR3 extends over 14 amino acids. The germline CDR1 and CDR2 sequences are SGHRS and YFSETQ. CDR3 DNA sequence: TGCGCCAGCAGCTTCTCCCCGATACCCGAGACCCAGTACTTC. Its protein is CASSFSPIPETQYF.

This rearrangement joins TRBV7-2 to TRBJ1-2, with D tentatively TRBD1 (5 bases). This CDR3 spans 15 amino acids. Trimming took 5 bases from V and 8 from J, leaving 21 bases between them. Germline V gene sequence: CDR1 SGHTA, CDR2 FQGNSA. In nucleotides, the CDR3 is TGTGCCAGCAGCCAGGCCGGAACAGGAGTAAGAGGCTACACCTTC. Encoded protein: CASSQAGTGVRGYTF.

This sequence joins TRBV7-2 and TRBJ1-5; D gene uncertain. V lost 1 base and J lost 6, with 10 bases in between. Per the germline V gene, CDR1 is SGHTA and CDR2 is FQGNSA. This CDR3 is 14 amino acids long. CDR3 coding DNA: TGTGCCAGCAGCTTAGGGCAGTTCCGTCAGCCCCAGCATTTT. Translated, it gives CASSLGQFRQPQHF.

The chain combines TRBV4-2 with TRBJ2-1, with no clear D. CDR1 and CDR2 (germline): LGHNA, YNFKEQ. This CDR3 has 14 residues. Trimming shortened V by 5 bases and J by 5 bases, and 13 bases separated the two germline ends. This CDR3 reads CASSFGPTHNEQFF. The CDR3 nucleotides read TGTGCCAGCAGCTTCGGGCCTACTCACAATGAGCAGTTCTTC.

The J gene is TRBJ2-2, the V gene TRBV11-1; D remains ambiguous. This CDR3 region has 14 residues. Trimming left V 3 bases short and J 7 bases short, with 12 bases between. Germline CDR1 SGHAT, CDR2 FQDESV (reference sequence). DNA of the CDR3: TGTGCCAGCAGCTTCACAGTCCGGAACGGGGAGCTGTTTTTT. Encoded protein: CASSFTVRNGELFF.

The chain couples TRBV27 to TRBJ1-1; D remains ambiguous. With 3 bases removed from V and 5 bases from J, the gap between germline ends came to 19 bases. There are 16 residues in the CDR3. Germline V gene data show CDR1 as MNHEY and CDR2 as SMNVEV (reference sequence). This CDR3 reads CASSLGSTWLGTEAFF. The CDR3 DNA follows: TGTGCCAGCAGTTTGGGCTCTACCTGGCTGGGTACTGAAGCTTTCTTT.

The V and J genes are TRBV19 and TRBJ2-7; tentative D call: TRBD2 (6 bases). The CDR3 has 15 residues. CDR1 is LNHDA, CDR2 SQIVND, per germline (reference sequence). V dropped 2 bases and J dropped 0 bases, with 11 bases sitting between them. CDR3 sequence reads: CASSIFPGLSYEQYF. Here the CDR3 DNA reads TGTGCCAGTAGTATATTCCCGGGACTCTCCTACGAGCAGTACTTC.

The chain employs TRBV7-9 and TRBJ1-2, with D unclear. Trimming left V 1 base short and J 5 bases short, with 8 bases between. Germline V gene lookup returns CDR1 SEHNR and CDR2 FQNEAQ (reference sequence). The CDR3 has 13 residues. The DNA for the CDR3 is TGTGCCAGCAGCTTAGAATCGGGGTATGGCTACACCTTC. This codes for CASSLESGYGYTF.